One and the same sample provided the 8 T cell receptor beta chains below, sequenced in a study of post-analysis software for immune sequencing data. Unique molecular identifiers featured in each of the TCR beta cDNA libraries. Via MiXCR, TCRdb re-called the PCR reads, giving one row per CDR3 protein. There are some 370,000 distinct CDR3 sequences in the sample; less than 40% occur only once, and around an eighth lies in the top ten. No antigens are known for them. Regarding the study as a whole: When patients were compared with controls, 4 or 5 TRBV segments were more frequent, TRBV5-6, TRBV5-1 and TRBV20-1 among them.

Source material: blood. The receptors derive from a girl between 5 and 17 years old with multiple sclerosis.

The chain recombines TRBV29-1 with TRBJ2-7; tentatively, D is TRBD1 (6 bases). The CDR3 sequence is 12 residues long. Looked up from germline, CDR1 is SQVTM and CDR2 is ANQGSEA. V was trimmed by 8 bases and J by 3 bases, leaving 14 bases between them. The DNA of the CDR3 is TGCAGCTCCCGAGGGGACAACTACGAGCAGTACTTC. This gives the protein CSSRGDNYEQYF.

The rearrangement links TRBV7-8 to TRBJ2-5; TRBD1 agrees at 11 bases. With the DNA end fitting TRBJ2-7 better, the J assignment may be wrong. The germline V gene encodes CDR1 SGHVS and CDR2 FQNEAQ. CDR3 size: 15 residues. CDR3 residues: CASSFGDRGIDEQYF. Here the CDR3 DNA reads TGTGCCAGCAGCTTCGGGGACAGGGGGATAGACGAGCAGTACTTC.

The chain couples TRBV25-1 to TRBJ2-3; the D gene is possibly TRBD1 (5 bases). Germline assignment: CDR1 MGHDK and CDR2 SYGVNS. This CDR3 is 14 amino acids long. With 3 bases removed from V and 1 base from J, the gap between germline ends came to 8 bases. The CDR3 bases are TGTGCCAGCAGTGAGGGCAGGGGCACAGATACGCAGTATTTT. Protein: CASSEGRGTDTQYF.

The chain combines TRBV6-2 or TRBV6-3 with TRBJ2-1; tentatively, D is TRBD1 (6 bases). The CDR3 loop spans 15 amino acids. Trimming stripped 7 bases from V and 4 bases from J, with 17 bases between. In germline, CDR1 is MNHEY, CDR2 SVGEGT. Here the CDR3 DNA reads TGTGCCAGCACCCGTCGGACAGTAGCGTACAATGAGCAGTTCTTC. Residues: CASTRRTVAYNEQFF.

This clonotype was observed a single time. This chain uses TRBV12-3 or TRBV12-4 with TRBJ2-5; 7 bases fit TRBD1. This CDR3 comprises 12 residues. The V segment lost 8 bases and the J segment 5 bases; nucleotides outside the gene matches: 5. The CDR3 sequence: CASQTGLETQYF. The CDR3, as DNA: TGTGCCAGCCAGACAGGGTTGGAGACCCAGTACTTC.

This chain uses TRBV29-1 with TRBJ2-1; D perhaps matches TRBD2 (5 bases). This CDR3 contains 11 residues. V lost 7 bases and J 7 bases, leaving 11 bases between the germline ends. The germline V gene encodes CDR1 SQVTM and CDR2 ANQGSEA. The chain's CDR3 is CSDLRRNEQFF. The DNA for the CDR3 is TGCAGCGACCTAAGGAGGAATGAGCAGTTCTTC.

This clonotype was observed a few times. The rearrangement links TRBV7-8 to TRBJ2-7; D is unresolved. Trimming pared 1 base from V and 5 bases from J, leaving 12 bases between. The CDR3 is 14 residues long. CDR1 and CDR2 (germline): SGHVS, FQNEAQ. Written as DNA, the CDR3 is TGTGCCAGCAGCTTAGGCGTTGCGGAAAACGAGCAGTACTTC. This encodes CASSLGVAENEQYF.

In its sample, this clonotype was seen many times. The DNA for the CDR3 is TGCAGCGTTGAAGGTGGTGGGTCAGGGGGGGAATACGAGCAGTACTTC. Translation: CSVEGGGSGGEYEQYF. The chain has TRBV29-1 and TRBJ2-7; D tentatively reads TRBD1 or TRBD2 (7 bases each). The length of the CDR3 is 16 residues. The germline CDR1 and CDR2 sequences are SQVTM and ANQGSEA. Trimming cost V 1 base and J 4 bases, with 20 bases left between them.